This is a list of T cell receptor beta chains from one sample in a study of cytomegalovirus exposure and HLA in healthy donors. Only in-frame clones appear in the TCRdb table, and some are missing; sequencing was by immunoSEQ multiplex PCR. The sample comprises over 75,000 clones, around 67% of which are singletons, and roughly 2% rests with the top ten. The sample was PBMCs. These receptors all stem from a human donor in good health. Each CDR3 is given with its conserved first and last residue. Each record gives: V gene, clone size, D gene, J gene, CDR3 DNA, CDR3 protein. A D gene is named only where the DNA matches it firmly. Clone size is shown for a subset of rows, as once, few, many or a class of expanded clone.

V gene: TRBV7-3; clone size: NA; D gene: TRBD2; J gene: TRBJ2-7; CDR3 DNA: TGTGCCAGCAGCTTAAATGCGGATAGCGGGGGCTCTCACTTC; CDR3 protein: CASSLNADSGGSHF
V gene: TRBV27; clone size: few; D gene: TRBD1; J gene: TRBJ1-5; CDR3 DNA: TGTGCCAGCAGTTCCCTGGAGGGGGCGACTCAGCCCCAGCATTTT; CDR3 protein: CASSSLEGATQPQHF
V gene: TRBV6-5; clone size: few; D gene: NA; J gene: TRBJ1-1; CDR3 DNA: TGTGCCAGCAGTTACGGGCCGAACACTGAAGCTTTCTTT; CDR3 protein: CASSYGPNTEAFF
V gene: TRBV5-4; clone size: few; D gene: TRBD2; J gene: TRBJ2-5; CDR3 DNA: TGTGCCAGCAGCAAGGCGGGGGGGAAGGAGACCCAGTACTTC; CDR3 protein: CASSKAGGKETQYF
V gene: TRBV19; clone size: NA; D gene: TRBD1; J gene: TRBJ2-2; CDR3 DNA: TGTGCCAGTAAGGCAGGGGGCATGCTGAACACCGGGGAGCTGTTTTTT; CDR3 protein: CASKAGGMLNTGELFF
V gene: TRBV6-1; clone size: NA; D gene: NA; J gene: TRBJ1-2; CDR3 DNA: TGTGCCAGCAGTGGTAGGGGTTACGAATATGGCTACACCTTC; CDR3 protein: CASSGRGYEYGYTF
V gene: TRBV7-9; clone size: NA; D gene: TRBD1; J gene: TRBJ2-7; CDR3 DNA: TGTGCCAGCAGCCTTAGACAGGGACCAACCACCTACGAGCAGTACTTC; CDR3 protein: CASSLRQGPTTYEQYF
V gene: TRBV2; clone size: few; D gene: TRBD2; J gene: TRBJ2-1; CDR3 DNA: TGTGCCAGCAGACTAGCGGGGGCCCAGAAAAGCTACAATGAGCAGTTCTTC; CDR3 protein: CASRLAGAQKSYNEQFF
V gene: TRBV6-1; clone size: few; D gene: NA; J gene: TRBJ2-3; CDR3 DNA: TGTGCCAGCAGGGGCGGGCCCTTAAGCACAGATACGCAGTATTTT; CDR3 protein: CASRGGPLSTDTQYF
V gene: TRBV29-1; clone size: NA; D gene: NA; J gene: TRBJ1-1; CDR3 DNA: TGCAGCGGCAAACAGACCGCGGGAACTGAAGCTTTCTTT; CDR3 protein: CSGKQTAGTEAFF
V gene: TRBV10-3; clone size: NA; D gene: NA; J gene: TRBJ1-3; CDR3 DNA: TGTGCCATCAGAGACAGTGGCTCTGGAAACACCATATATTTT; CDR3 protein: CAIRDSGSGNTIYF
V gene: TRBV4-3; clone size: NA; D gene: NA; J gene: TRBJ1-6; CDR3 DNA: TGCGCCAGCAGCCAAGATCCCGTCAGGAGGACCAATTCACCCCTCCACTTT; CDR3 protein: CASSQDPVRRTNSPLHF
V gene: TRBV2; clone size: NA; D gene: NA; J gene: TRBJ2-7; CDR3 DNA: TGTGCCAGCATCGGCCCAAGGGTTCAAGGGAGTAGAGGTGACGAGCAGTACTTC; CDR3 protein: CASIGPRVQGSRGDEQYF
V gene: TRBV7-3; clone size: NA; D gene: NA; J gene: TRBJ2-2; CDR3 DNA: TGTGCCAGCAGCTTACTTCGCGGAGGCCCATTCTCGAACACCGGGGAGCTGTTTTTT; CDR3 protein: CASSLLRGGPFSNTGELFF
V gene: TRBV19; clone size: NA; D gene: NA; J gene: TRBJ1-1; CDR3 DNA: TGTGCCAGTAGCTGGCCGGGGACTGAAGCTTTCTTT; CDR3 protein: CASSWPGTEAFF
V gene: TRBV7-9; clone size: NA; D gene: TRBD2; J gene: TRBJ2-7; CDR3 DNA: TGTGCCAGCAGCTTCAGCCCCGGGGGGGGTACCTACGAGCAGTACTTC; CDR3 protein: CASSFSPGGGTYEQYF
V gene: TRBV7-2; clone size: NA; D gene: TRBD1; J gene: TRBJ1-3; CDR3 DNA: TGTGCCAGCAGCTCCCGGACAGGGGTTGGAAACACCATATATTTT; CDR3 protein: CASSSRTGVGNTIYF
V gene: TRBV7-3; clone size: NA; D gene: TRBD2; J gene: TRBJ2-1; CDR3 DNA: TGTGCCAGCAGCCTCAGGAGCGGGGGGAACAATGAGCAGTTCTTC; CDR3 protein: CASSLRSGGNNEQFF
V gene: TRBV7-3; clone size: NA; D gene: NA; J gene: TRBJ2-1; CDR3 DNA: TGTGCCAGCAGCTCCCCCGTCGCGGGCCCTAACAATGAGCAGTTCTTC; CDR3 protein: CASSSPVAGPNNEQFF
V gene: TRBV4-3; clone size: NA; D gene: NA; J gene: TRBJ1-4; CDR3 DNA: TGCGCCAGCAGCCAGATGTCAGGTGAAAAACTGTTTTTT; CDR3 protein: CASSQMSGEKLFF
V gene: TRBV5-4; clone size: NA; D gene: NA; J gene: TRBJ1-2; CDR3 DNA: TGTGCCAGCAGCGCTGGACAGCTCACTAACTATGGCTACACCTTC; CDR3 protein: CASSAGQLTNYGYTF
V gene: TRBV30; clone size: NA; D gene: NA; J gene: TRBJ1-6; CDR3 DNA: TGTGCCTGGAACAGCCTGCCCTATAATTCACCCCTCCACTTT; CDR3 protein: CAWNSLPYNSPLHF
V gene: TRBV7-9; clone size: NA; D gene: NA; J gene: TRBJ2-7; CDR3 DNA: TGTGCCAGCAGCTTTCCAGGGAAAGCCGAGCAGTACTTC; CDR3 protein: CASSFPGKAEQYF
V gene: TRBV19; clone size: NA; D gene: NA; J gene: TRBJ2-7; CDR3 DNA: TGTGCCAGTAGTATCCGACAGGGAGGCTCCTACGAGCAGTACTTC; CDR3 protein: CASSIRQGGSYEQYF
V gene: TRBV14; clone size: NA; D gene: TRBD2; J gene: TRBJ2-1; CDR3 DNA: TGTGCCACCGAGGGACTAGCGGGGGATGGTGAGCAGTTCTTC; CDR3 protein: CATEGLAGDGEQFF
V gene: TRBV29-1; clone size: few; D gene: NA; J gene: TRBJ2-3; CDR3 DNA: TGCAGCGGTCAAGGACAGACTGACACAGATACGCAGTATTTT; CDR3 protein: CSGQGQTDTDTQYF
V gene: TRBV4-1; clone size: NA; D gene: NA; J gene: TRBJ1-1; CDR3 DNA: TGCGCCAGCAGCCTGGGCCCCTCGAGGGACACTGAAGCTTTCTTT; CDR3 protein: CASSLGPSRDTEAFF
V gene: TRBV4-3; clone size: NA; D gene: TRBD2; J gene: TRBJ2-1; CDR3 DNA: TGCGCCAGCAGCCCCGCTTGGACTAGCGGGGACAATGAGCAGTTCTTC; CDR3 protein: CASSPAWTSGDNEQFF
V gene: TRBV15; clone size: few; D gene: TRBD1; J gene: TRBJ2-2; CDR3 DNA: TGTGCCACCAGCAGTGCCGGGACAGGGCGCACCGGGGAGCTGTTTTTT; CDR3 protein: CATSSAGTGRTGELFF